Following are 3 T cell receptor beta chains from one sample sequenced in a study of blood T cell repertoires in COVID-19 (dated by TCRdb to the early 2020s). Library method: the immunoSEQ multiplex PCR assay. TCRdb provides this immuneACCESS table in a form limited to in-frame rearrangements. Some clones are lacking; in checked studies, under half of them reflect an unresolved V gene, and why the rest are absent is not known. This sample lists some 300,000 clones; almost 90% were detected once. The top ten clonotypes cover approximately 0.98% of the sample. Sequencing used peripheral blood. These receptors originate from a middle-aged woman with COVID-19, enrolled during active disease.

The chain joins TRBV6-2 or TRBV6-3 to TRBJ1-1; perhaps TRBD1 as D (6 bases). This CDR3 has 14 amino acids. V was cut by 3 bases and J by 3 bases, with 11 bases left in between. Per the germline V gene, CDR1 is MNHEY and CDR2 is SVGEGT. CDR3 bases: TGTGCCAGCAGTTATTCGGACAGCTACACTGAAGCTTTCTTT. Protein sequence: CASSYSDSYTEAFF.

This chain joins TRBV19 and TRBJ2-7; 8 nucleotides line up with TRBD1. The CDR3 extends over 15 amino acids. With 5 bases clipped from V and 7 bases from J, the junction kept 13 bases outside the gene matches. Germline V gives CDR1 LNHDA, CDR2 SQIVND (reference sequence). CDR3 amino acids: CASSLTGGPGWEQYF. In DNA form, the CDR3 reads TGTGCCAGTAGTCTCACAGGGGGACCCGGGTGGGAGCAGTACTTC.

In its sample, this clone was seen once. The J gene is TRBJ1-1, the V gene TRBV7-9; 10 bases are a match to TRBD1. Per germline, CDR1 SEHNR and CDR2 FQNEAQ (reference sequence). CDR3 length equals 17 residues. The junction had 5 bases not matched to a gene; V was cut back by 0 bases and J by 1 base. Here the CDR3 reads CASSLALTGGGNTEAFF. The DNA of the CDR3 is TGTGCCAGCAGCTTAGCCCTGACAGGGGGCGGGAACACTGAAGCTTTCTTT.